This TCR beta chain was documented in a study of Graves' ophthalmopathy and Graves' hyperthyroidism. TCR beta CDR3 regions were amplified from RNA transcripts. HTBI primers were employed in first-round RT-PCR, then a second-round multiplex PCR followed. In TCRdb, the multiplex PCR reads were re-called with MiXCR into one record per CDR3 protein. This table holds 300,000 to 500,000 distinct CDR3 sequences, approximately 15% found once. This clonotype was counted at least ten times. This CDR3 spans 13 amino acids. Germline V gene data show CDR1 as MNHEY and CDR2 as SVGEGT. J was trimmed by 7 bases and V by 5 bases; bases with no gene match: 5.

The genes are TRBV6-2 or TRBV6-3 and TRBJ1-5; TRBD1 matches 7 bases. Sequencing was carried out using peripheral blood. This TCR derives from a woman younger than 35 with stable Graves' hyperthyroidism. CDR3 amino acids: CASSLLQGQPQHF. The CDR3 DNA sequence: TGTGCCAGCAGTCTATTACAGGGGCAGCCCCAGCATTTT.